This passage covers 26 T cell receptor beta chains from one sample sequenced in a study of metastatic and nonmetastatic thyroid tumors. Using MiXCR, TCRdb re-called clones from the PCR reads. Seen here are about 9,000 clones, around 15% observed once, and the top ten hold under 7.5%. Each patient went into thyroid surgery without having received any treatment. Sequencing used blood. The receptors come from a female donor with papillary thyroid cancer or a benign thyroid nodule (not recorded which). Some clones in this sample may be carry-over from other donors' samples.

Only a few counts were recorded for this clone. This chain uses TRBV6-1 with TRBJ1-1; D ambiguous. V was trimmed by 4 bases and J by 2 bases, leaving 2 bases between them. CDR3 length: 11 amino acids. CDR1 is MNHNS and CDR2 is SASEGT in the germline V gene. CDR3 in DNA: TGTGCCAGCAGTGTTAACACTGAAGCTTTCTTT. It yields the protein CASSVNTEAFF.

In its sample, this clone is medium-sized. The V gene is TRBV5-1, the J gene TRBJ1-1; D uncertain. The CDR3 extends over 15 amino acids. The germline V gene has CDR1 SGHRS and CDR2 YFSETQ. V was cut by 2 bases and J by 0 bases, with 11 bases left in between. CDR3 protein: CASSFSGNMNTEAFF. The CDR3 nucleotides are TGCGCCAGCAGCTTTTCAGGAAACATGAACACTGAAGCTTTCTTT.

J is TRBJ2-1 and V is TRBV6-5, with D possibly matching TRBD2 (5 bases). The CDR3 extends over 14 amino acids. V gave up 2 bases and J gave up 4 bases, with 9 bases separating them. Looked up from germline, CDR1 is MNHEY and CDR2 is SVGAGI. Here the CDR3 DNA reads TGTGCCAGCAGTTACGGGTCGGGATACAATGAGCAGTTCTTC. It yields the protein CASSYGSGYNEQFF.

This clone was picked up many times. This chain uses TRBV12-3 or TRBV12-4 with TRBJ2-2, with D uncertain. V dropped 5 bases and J dropped 6 bases, with 10 bases sitting between them. This CDR3 region has 13 residues. DNA for the CDR3: TGTGCCAGCAGTCCCGGGTTGGCCGGGGAGCTGTTTTTT. This gives the protein CASSPGLAGELFF.

At least ten counts were recorded for this clone. Other DNA sequences in this sample translate to the same CDR3. This rearrangement joins TRBV7-2 to TRBJ2-5, with 10 bases aligning to TRBD2. This CDR3 comprises 15 residues. Germline loops: CDR1 SGHTA, CDR2 FQGNSA. J gave up 5 bases and V 5 bases, and 8 bases lay outside the gene matches. DNA for the CDR3: TGTGCCAGCAGCACCTCTAGCGGGAGCGGCGAGACCCAGTACTTC. It encodes CASSTSSGSGETQYF.

This clone ranks as medium-sized. J is TRBJ2-2 and V is TRBV28; 10 bases match TRBD1. The CDR3 spans 15 residues. The J segment lost 4 bases and the V segment lost 7 bases, leaving 6 bases of the junction unmatched. Germline V gives CDR1 MDHEN, CDR2 SYDVKM. CDR3 DNA: TGTGCCAGCACCCGACAGGGGGCGGGCACCGGGGAGCTGTTTTTT. Amino acids: CASTRQGAGTGELFF.

This clone was seen only a few times. The chain carries TRBV20-1 and TRBJ1-2; D is ambiguous. Per the germline V gene, CDR1 is DFQATT and CDR2 is SNEGSKA (reference sequence). CDR3 length equals 14 residues. The V end lost 0 bases, the J end lost 4 bases, and 12 bases lay between the germline ends. The chain's CDR3 is CSARDPASFYGYTF. The CDR3 DNA reads as TGCAGTGCTAGAGATCCGGCCAGCTTCTATGGCTACACCTTC.

Relative to its sample, this clone is medium-sized. The chain uses TRBV28 and TRBJ2-1, with D unclear. Germline CDR1 is MDHEN and CDR2 is SYDVKM. The CDR3 runs 10 residues. V was cut by 2 bases and J by 15 bases, with 8 bases left in between. CDR3 nucleotides: TGTGCCAGCAGTTTAGGTTTGATGTTCTTC. This sequence encodes CASSLGLMFF.

This clone was detected only a few times. This sequence joins TRBV6-6 and TRBJ2-5; 9 bases align to TRBD1. Trimming at V came to 0 bases and at J to 5 bases, leaving 4 bases not matched to a gene. Germline V CDR1 and CDR2: MNHNY, SVGAGI (reference sequence). There are 15 residues in the CDR3. CDR3 DNA sequence: TGTGCCAGCAGTTACTCGGGACAGGGAGGGGAGACCCAGTACTTC. Translating gives CASSYSGQGGETQYF.

This clone showed up many times. This sequence joins TRBV20-1 and TRBJ2-3; 9 bases line up with TRBD1. Germline values: CDR1 DFQATT, CDR2 SNEGSKA (reference sequence). The junction had 14 bases not matched to a gene; V was cut back by 6 bases and J by 7 bases. The CDR3 loop spans 15 amino acids. The CDR3 loop is CSATAGTGSIYTQYF. DNA of the CDR3: TGCAGTGCCACGGCGGGGACAGGGAGTATTTATACGCAGTATTTT.

In its sample, this clone is medium-sized. This sample includes further DNA sequences coding for the same CDR3. This chain joins TRBV6-1 and TRBJ2-1, with TRBD1 matching over 8 bases. Per germline, CDR1 MNHNS and CDR2 SASEGT. The CDR3 contains 15 residues. Germline trimming cut 5 bases from V and 7 bases from J; bases unmatched to any gene: 10. Here the CDR3 reads CASSPQGALTNEQFF. CDR3 DNA sequence: TGTGCCAGCAGTCCCCAGGGGGCGCTTACGAATGAGCAGTTCTTC.

This rearrangement joins TRBV14 to TRBJ2-1; D possibly corresponds to TRBD1 (5 bases). Trimming pared 2 bases from V and 8 bases from J, leaving 16 bases between. Per germline, CDR1 SGHDN and CDR2 FVKESK. This CDR3 region has 15 residues. The chain's CDR3 is CASSQSDGAWDEQFF. Written as DNA, the CDR3 is TGTGCCAGCAGCCAAAGCGATGGGGCTTGGGATGAGCAGTTCTTC.

The V and J genes are TRBV5-1 and TRBJ1-4, with TRBD1 matching over 9 bases. CDR3 length: 17 residues. With 0 bases clipped from V and 1 base from J, the junction kept 4 bases outside the gene matches. CDR1 and CDR2 from the germline V gene are SGHRS and YFSETQ. DNA of the CDR3: TGCGCCAGCAGCTTGGACAGGGGGCAAGTAACTAATGAAAAACTGTTTTTT. It codes for CASSLDRGQVTNEKLFF.

This clone occurred many times. The genes are TRBV5-1 and TRBJ2-6; D is possibly TRBD1 or TRBD2 (6 bases each). The CDR3 has 15 residues. Germline V CDR1 and CDR2: SGHRS, YFSETQ. Trimming removed 7 bases from V and 4 bases from J, with 15 bases in between. DNA for the CDR3: TGCGCCAGCGGCCGTGGGGGGCGAGGGGCCAACGTCCTGACTTTC. Encoded protein: CASGRGGRGANVLTF.

This clone has only a few counts. The chain has TRBV2 and TRBJ1-2; 8 nucleotides line up with TRBD1. This CDR3 is built from 13 residues. Per the germline V gene, CDR1 is SNHLY and CDR2 is FYNNEI. The trim removed 11 bases at V and 4 bases at J, leaving 9 bases unmatched. CDR3 nucleotide sequence: TGTGCCTACAGGGGGACGGAAATCTATGGCTACACCTTC. Translation gives CAYRGTEIYGYTF.

This clone is medium-sized in the sample. This chain connects TRBV7-2 to TRBJ2-7; no definite D call. Germline V gene lookup returns CDR1 SGHTA and CDR2 FQGNSA. The CDR3 length is 12 residues. V lost 1 base and J lost 5, with 6 bases in between. The CDR3 sequence is CASSLVFDEQYF. The CDR3 DNA sequence: TGTGCCAGCAGCTTAGTTTTCGACGAGCAGTACTTC.

By sample share, this clone is medium-sized. The gene calls are TRBV28 and TRBJ1-1; D remains ambiguous. Per germline, CDR1 MDHEN and CDR2 SYDVKM. Trimming left V 3 bases short and J 3 bases short, with 5 bases between. The length of the CDR3 is 12 residues. The DNA of the CDR3 is TGTGCCAGCAGTTTCGAACACACTGAAGCTTTCTTT. It codes for CASSFEHTEAFF.

This clone is classed as medium-sized. The J gene is TRBJ2-7, the V gene TRBV5-1; D remains ambiguous. Trimming pared 0 bases from V and 2 bases from J, leaving 12 bases between. The germline CDR1 and CDR2 sequences are SGHRS and YFSETQ. The CDR3 consists of 15 residues. CDR3 region: CASSLDPRTPYEQYF. The CDR3 nucleotides are TGCGCCAGCAGCTTGGATCCACGTACCCCCTACGAGCAGTACTTC.

About this clone itself: This may be a read error, as it is one base from a much larger clone. The sample carries other DNA sequences with the same CDR3. The rearrangement links TRBV6-4 to TRBJ2-1; unclear D gene. This CDR3 is 13 amino acids long. V was trimmed by 2 bases and J by 10 bases, leaving 12 bases between them. The germline CDR1 and CDR2 sequences are MRHNA and SNTAGT. CDR3 bases: TGTGCCAGCAGTGACCGGCCAGCCGCGGAGCAGTTCTTC. Its protein product is CASSDRPAAEQFF.

This clone was picked up a small number of times. The chain employs TRBV15 and TRBJ2-5, with 8 bases lining up with TRBD2. V gave up 1 base and J gave up 5 bases; unmatched junction bases: 6. Germline assignment: CDR1 LNHNV and CDR2 YYDKDF (reference sequence). The CDR3 has 15 residues. The DNA of the CDR3 is TGTGCCACCAGCAGAGTAGAAACGGGGGGGGAGACCCAGTACTTC. This translates into CATSRVETGGETQYF.

In regard to this clone: This may be a read error, as it is one base from a much larger clone. Different DNA sequences within this sample yield the same CDR3. The chain links TRBV7-6 to TRBJ1-2; D call uncertain. CDR1 is SGHVS and CDR2 is FNYEAQ in the germline V gene. The CDR3 sequence is 16 residues long. The ends were cut back, 0 bases at V and 0 bases at J, with 11 bases in the middle. This CDR3 is CASSLAPGSTNYGYTF. CDR3 coding DNA: TGTGCCAGCAGCTTAGCCCCTGGCAGCACTAACTATGGCTACACCTTC.

This clone is labeled medium-sized. V gene TRBV4-3 combines with J gene TRBJ2-7; no clear D. There are 14 residues in the CDR3. Germline V gene data show CDR1 as LGHNA and CDR2 as YSLEER. Trimming removed 0 bases from V and 1 base from J, with 7 bases in between. CDR3: CASSQELESYEQYF. In DNA form, the CDR3 reads TGCGCCAGCAGCCAAGAGCTTGAATCCTACGAGCAGTACTTC.

This clone has just a few counts. The chain is built from TRBV12-3 or TRBV12-4 and TRBJ2-3; no clear D. This CDR3 has 14 residues. Trimming left V 3 bases short and J 2 bases short, with 9 bases between. The CDR3 nucleotides are TGTGCCAGCAGTTTTGTCTCGATCACAGATACGCAGTATTTT. This sequence encodes CASSFVSITDTQYF.

This clone occurred a few times. The junction and the germline gene differ at one end; a read error may be behind it. The chain combines TRBV2 with TRBJ2-2, with D unresolved. This CDR3 is 15 amino acids long. The germline V gene has CDR1 SNHLY and CDR2 FYNNEI. The CDR3: CASSADPRLPGELFF. DNA for the CDR3: TGTGCCAGCAGTGCGGACCCCCGCCTGCCCGGTGAGCTGTTTTTT.

The table lists this clone with many counts. The chain employs TRBV4-1 and TRBJ2-3; the match to TRBD2 covers 9 bases. The CDR3 is 15 amino acids. V lost 0 bases to trimming and J lost 5 bases; unmatched junction nucleotides: 3. In germline, CDR1 is MGHRA, CDR2 YSYEKL. The DNA of the CDR3 is TGCGCCAGCAGCCAAGAAGGCGGGGGGGTAGATACGCAGTATTTT. Residues: CASSQEGGGVDTQYF.

This clone was observed a few times. One base away lies a much larger clone, so this may be a sequencing read error. This specimen includes other DNA sequences encoding the same CDR3. The J gene is TRBJ1-2, the V gene TRBV12-3 or TRBV12-4; D ambiguous. The CDR3 runs 14 residues. The CDR3 DNA follows: TGTGCCAGCAGTTACCAAGGGCAGAACTATGGCTACACTTTC. It yields the protein CASSYQGQNYGYTF.